These 20 T cell receptor beta chains originate from one sample sequenced in a study of monozygotic twins with inflammatory bowel disease (dated by TCRdb to the late 2010s). Library preparation used 5' RACE. Sequencing relied on an Illumina HiSeq 2500. TCRdb reprocessed the public reads and reports one entry per CDR3 protein sequence, without DNA. The sample's table covers about 110,000 distinct CDR3 sequences. The leading ten clones occupy about an eighth of the sample. The sequenced sample was blood. Receptors originate from a human donor with ulcerative colitis or Crohn's disease, or a healthy co-twin of an affected twin (not recorded which).

CDR3 protein: CASNARLAGYYNEQFF. The chain combines TRBV11-3 with TRBJ2-1; TCRdb's assignment of TRBD2 cannot be checked, as there is no DNA. In germline, CDR1 is SGHNT, CDR2 YENEEA. This CDR3 comprises 16 residues.

CDR3 residues: CASSPVWARLEQYF. The chain links TRBV12-3 or TRBV12-4 to TRBJ2-7; there is no DNA to check the TCRdb D call of TRBD1. The CDR3 extends over 14 amino acids.

The J gene is TRBJ2-5, the V gene TRBV20-1; TCRdb indicates TRBD1, and absent DNA this call remains unverified. CDR1 is DFQATT, CDR2 SNEGSKA, per germline (reference sequence). There are 13 residues in the CDR3. Here the CDR3 reads CSARPTGLETQYF.

This sequence joins TRBV11-1 and TRBJ2-7; TCRdb reports TRBD1, a call that lacks DNA to check it against. The CDR3 is made up of 18 amino acids. Germline V CDR1 and CDR2: SGHAT, FQDESV (reference sequence). The CDR3 loop is CASSLAQGGGVSSYEQYF.

CDR3 amino acids: CASSVSETQYF. The rearrangement links TRBV7-9 to TRBJ2-5. Germline V gene data show CDR1 as SEHNR and CDR2 as FQNEAQ (reference sequence). This CDR3 contains 11 residues. Based on the CDR3 plus reference TRBV7-9 and TRBJ2-5, the full variable domain is DTGVSQNPRHKITKRGQNVTFRCDPISEHNRLYWYRQTLGQGPEFLTYFQNEAQLEKSRLLSDRFSAERPKGSFSTLEIQRTEQGDSAMYLCASSVSETQYFGPGTRLLVL.

The chain links TRBV20-1 to TRBJ2-1; lacking DNA, the TRBD1 call made by TCRdb goes unchecked. This CDR3 is built from 15 residues. Germline CDR1 is DFQATT and CDR2 is SNEGSKA (reference sequence). This chain's CDR3 is CSARGGLSSYNEQFF.

The gene calls are TRBV11-2 and TRBJ2-7. Germline CDR1 SGHAT, CDR2 FQNNGV. This CDR3 region has 11 residues. CDR3 residues: CASSLDREQYF.

The genes are TRBV2 and TRBJ2-7; lacking DNA, the TRBD1 call made by TCRdb goes unchecked. Germline values: CDR1 SNHLY, CDR2 FYNNEI. The CDR3 runs to 13 residues. CDR3 amino acids: CASNDREGREQYF.

The chain couples TRBV10-3 to TRBJ2-1; TCRdb's assignment of TRBD2 cannot be checked, as there is no DNA. The germline gives CDR1 ENHRY, CDR2 SYGVKD. This CDR3 has 17 residues. CDR3 sequence: CAISEAPGTSGNSEQFF.

This sequence joins TRBV4-2 and TRBJ2-7; TCRdb's D call of TRBD2 is untestable without DNA. In germline, CDR1 is LGHNA, CDR2 YNFKEQ. The CDR3 covers 16 residues. Here the CDR3 reads CASSQLGGSGGYEQYF.

The V gene is TRBV6-5, the J gene TRBJ1-6; TCRdb calls TRBD1, which cannot be checked without DNA. The CDR3 extends over 15 amino acids. Germline loops: CDR1 MNHEY, CDR2 SVGAGI. The CDR3 spells CASSYGRGRNSPLHF.

V is TRBV18 and J is TRBJ1-1. The CDR3 is 15 residues long. From germline, CDR1 is KGHSH and CDR2 LQKENI. The CDR3 loop is CASSPRKDYNTEAFF.

CDR3 in amino acids: CASSLIAGAQAGELFF. The V call is TRBV7-6, the J call TRBJ2-2; TCRdb calls TRBD2, which cannot be checked without DNA. The CDR3 has 16 residues. CDR1 SGHVS and CDR2 FNYEAQ come from the germline V gene.

The V and J genes are TRBV11-2 and TRBJ2-5; the TCRdb D gene call, TRBD1, has no DNA to confirm it. Germline CDR1 SGHAT, CDR2 FQNNGV. The CDR3 runs to 16 residues. The CDR3 is CASSLDHREYQETQYF.

The chain has TRBV19 and TRBJ1-4; TCRdb selects TRBD1, and the lack of DNA leaves this call unchecked. Germline CDR1 is LNHDA and CDR2 is SQIVND (reference sequence). The length of the CDR3 is 17 residues. CDR3: CASSPFRGSRPNEKLFF. Based on the CDR3 plus reference TRBV19 and TRBJ1-4, the full variable domain is DGGITQSPKYLFRKEGQNVTLSCEQNLNHDAMYWYRQDPGQGLRLIYYSQIVNDFQKGDIAEGYSVSREKKESFPLTVTSAQKNPTAFYLCASSPFRGSRPNEKLFFGSGTQLSVL.

The chain recombines TRBV20-1 with TRBJ2-3; TCRdb names TRBD2, which stays unverified in the absence of DNA. Germline V gene lookup returns CDR1 DFQATT and CDR2 SNEGSKA (reference sequence). The CDR3 covers 15 residues. CDR3 residues: CSAFSDVPSTDTQYF.

This chain joins TRBV20-1 and TRBJ2-1; TCRdb selects TRBD1, and the lack of DNA leaves this call unchecked. The CDR3 spans 21 residues. CDR1 DFQATT and CDR2 SNEGSKA come from the germline V gene (reference sequence). CDR3 region: CSARDKRGVGSRIRLYNEQFF.

The chain combines TRBV12-3 or TRBV12-4 with TRBJ1-2; TCRdb picks TRBD1, but there is no DNA to check that call. The CDR3 sequence is 11 residues long. The CDR3 loop reads CASIFRGGYTF.

The chain employs TRBV7-9 and TRBJ1-2; without DNA, the TCRdb call of TRBD1 cannot be checked. Per the germline V gene, CDR1 is SEHNR and CDR2 is FQNEAQ (reference sequence). The CDR3 spans 12 residues. CDR3: CASSKTGTDYTF. The variable domain in full, with the rest retrieved from reference TRBV7-9 and TRBJ1-2, is DTGVSQNPRHKITKRGQNVTFRCDPISEHNRLYWYRQTLGQGPEFLTYFQNEAQLEKSRLLSDRFSAERPKGSFSTLEIQRTEQGDSAMYLCASSKTGTDYTFGSGTRLTVV.

The V call is TRBV4-1, the J call TRBJ2-2; TCRdb selects TRBD1, and the lack of DNA leaves this call unchecked. The CDR3 has 15 amino acids. The germline V gene encodes CDR1 MGHRA and CDR2 YSYEKL. CDR3 sequence: CASSQVGAWTGELFF.